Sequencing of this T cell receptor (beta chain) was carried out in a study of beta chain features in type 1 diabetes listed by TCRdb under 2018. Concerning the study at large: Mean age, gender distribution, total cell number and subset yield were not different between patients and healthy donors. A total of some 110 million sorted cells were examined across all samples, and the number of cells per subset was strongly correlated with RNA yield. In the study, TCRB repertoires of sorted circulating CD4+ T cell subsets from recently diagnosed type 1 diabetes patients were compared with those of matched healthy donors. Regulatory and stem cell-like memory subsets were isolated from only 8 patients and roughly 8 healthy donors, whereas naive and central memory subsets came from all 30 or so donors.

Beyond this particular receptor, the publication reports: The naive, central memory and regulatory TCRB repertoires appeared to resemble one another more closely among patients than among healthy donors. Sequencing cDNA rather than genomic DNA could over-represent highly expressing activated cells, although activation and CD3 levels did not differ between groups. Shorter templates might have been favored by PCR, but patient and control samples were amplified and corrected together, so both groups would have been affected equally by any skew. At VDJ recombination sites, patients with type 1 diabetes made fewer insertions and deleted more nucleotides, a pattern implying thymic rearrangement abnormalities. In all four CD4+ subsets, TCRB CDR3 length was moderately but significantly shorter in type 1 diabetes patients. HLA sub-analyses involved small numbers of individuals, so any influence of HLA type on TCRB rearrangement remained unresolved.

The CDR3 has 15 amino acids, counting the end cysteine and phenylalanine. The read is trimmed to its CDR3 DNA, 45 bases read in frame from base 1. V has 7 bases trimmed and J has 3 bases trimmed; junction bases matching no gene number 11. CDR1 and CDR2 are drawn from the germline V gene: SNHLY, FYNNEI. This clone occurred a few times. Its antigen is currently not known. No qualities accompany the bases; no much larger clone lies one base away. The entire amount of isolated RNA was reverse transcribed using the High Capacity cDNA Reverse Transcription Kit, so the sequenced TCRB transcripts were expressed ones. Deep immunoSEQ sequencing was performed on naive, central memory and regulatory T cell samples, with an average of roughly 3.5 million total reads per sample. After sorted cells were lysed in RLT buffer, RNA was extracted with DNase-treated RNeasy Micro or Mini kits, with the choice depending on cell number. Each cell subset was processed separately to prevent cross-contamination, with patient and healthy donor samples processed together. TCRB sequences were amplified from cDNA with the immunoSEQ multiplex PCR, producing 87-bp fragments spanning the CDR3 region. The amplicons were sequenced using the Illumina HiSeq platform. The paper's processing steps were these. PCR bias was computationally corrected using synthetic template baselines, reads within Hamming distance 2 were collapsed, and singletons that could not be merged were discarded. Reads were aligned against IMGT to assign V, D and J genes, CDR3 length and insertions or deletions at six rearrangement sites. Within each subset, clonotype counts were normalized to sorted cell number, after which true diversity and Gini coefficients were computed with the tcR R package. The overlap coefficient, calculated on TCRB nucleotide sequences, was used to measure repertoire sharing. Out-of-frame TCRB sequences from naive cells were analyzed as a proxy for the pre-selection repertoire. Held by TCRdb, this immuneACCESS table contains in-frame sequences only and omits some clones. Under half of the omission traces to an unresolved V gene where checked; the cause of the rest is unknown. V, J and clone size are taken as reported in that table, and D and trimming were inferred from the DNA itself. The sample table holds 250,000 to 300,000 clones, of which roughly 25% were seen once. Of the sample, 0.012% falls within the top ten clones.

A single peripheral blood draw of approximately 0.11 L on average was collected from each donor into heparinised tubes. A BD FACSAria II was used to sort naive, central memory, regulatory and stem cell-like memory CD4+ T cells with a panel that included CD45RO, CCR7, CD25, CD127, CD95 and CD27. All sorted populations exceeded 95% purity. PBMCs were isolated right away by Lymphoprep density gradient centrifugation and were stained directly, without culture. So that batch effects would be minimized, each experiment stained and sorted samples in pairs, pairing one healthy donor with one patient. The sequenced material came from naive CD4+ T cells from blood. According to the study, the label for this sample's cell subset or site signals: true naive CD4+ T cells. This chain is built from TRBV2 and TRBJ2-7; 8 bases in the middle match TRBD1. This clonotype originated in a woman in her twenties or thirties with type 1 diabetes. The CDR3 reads CASTPWNRGNYEQYF. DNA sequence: TGTGCCAGCACACCATGGAACAGGGGGAACTACGAGCAGTACTTC.